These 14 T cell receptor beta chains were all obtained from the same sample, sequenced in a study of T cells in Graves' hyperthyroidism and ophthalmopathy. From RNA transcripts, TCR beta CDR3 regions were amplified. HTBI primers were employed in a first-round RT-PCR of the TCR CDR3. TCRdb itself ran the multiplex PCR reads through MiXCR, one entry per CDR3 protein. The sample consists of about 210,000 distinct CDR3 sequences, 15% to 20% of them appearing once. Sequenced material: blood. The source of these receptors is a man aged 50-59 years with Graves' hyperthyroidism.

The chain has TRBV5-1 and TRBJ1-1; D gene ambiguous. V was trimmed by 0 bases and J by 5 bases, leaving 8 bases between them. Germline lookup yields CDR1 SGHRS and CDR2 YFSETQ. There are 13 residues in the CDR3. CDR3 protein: CASSLVGITEAFF. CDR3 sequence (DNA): TGCGCCAGCAGCTTGGTAGGGATAACTGAAGCTTTCTTT.

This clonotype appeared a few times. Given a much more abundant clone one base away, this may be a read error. The CDR3 nucleotides are TGTGCCAGCAGCTTAGGTTATCCGAGTACCGGAGAGACCCAGTACTTC. Amino acid sequence: CASSLGYPSTGETQYF. The chain combines TRBV11-3 with TRBJ2-5; no firm D call. Germline V CDR1 and CDR2: SGHNT, YENEEA. This CDR3 has 16 residues. V lost 1 base, J lost 4 bases, and 16 bases lay in between.

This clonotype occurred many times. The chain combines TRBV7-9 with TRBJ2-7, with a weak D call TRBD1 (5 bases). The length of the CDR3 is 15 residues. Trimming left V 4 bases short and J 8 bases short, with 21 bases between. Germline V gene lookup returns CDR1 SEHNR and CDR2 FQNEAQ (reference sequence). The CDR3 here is CASSSRVAASHKQYF. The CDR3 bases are TGTGCCAGCAGCTCCAGGGTGGCCGCCTCCCACAAGCAGTACTTC. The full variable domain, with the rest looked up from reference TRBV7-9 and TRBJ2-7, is DTGVSQNPRHKITKRGQNVTFRCDPISEHNRLYWYRQTLGQGPEFLTYFQNEAQLEKSRLLSDRFSAERPKGSFSTLEIQRTEQGDSAMYLCASSSRVAASHKQYFGPGTRLTVT.

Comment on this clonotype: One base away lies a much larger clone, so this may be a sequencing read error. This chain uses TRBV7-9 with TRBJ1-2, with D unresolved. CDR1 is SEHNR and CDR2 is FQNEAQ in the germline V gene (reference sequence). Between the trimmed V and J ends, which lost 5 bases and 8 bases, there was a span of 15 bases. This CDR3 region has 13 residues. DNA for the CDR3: TGTGCCAGCAGCCCCGAGGCCGACTGGGGCTACACCTTC. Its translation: CASSPEADWGYTF.

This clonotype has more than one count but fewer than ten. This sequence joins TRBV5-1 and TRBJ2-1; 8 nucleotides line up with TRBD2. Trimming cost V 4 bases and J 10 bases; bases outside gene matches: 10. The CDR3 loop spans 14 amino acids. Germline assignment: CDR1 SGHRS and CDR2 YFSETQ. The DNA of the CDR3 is TGCGCCAGCAGCCCACCTGGACTAGCTGGGGAGCAGTTCTTC. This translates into CASSPPGLAGEQFF.

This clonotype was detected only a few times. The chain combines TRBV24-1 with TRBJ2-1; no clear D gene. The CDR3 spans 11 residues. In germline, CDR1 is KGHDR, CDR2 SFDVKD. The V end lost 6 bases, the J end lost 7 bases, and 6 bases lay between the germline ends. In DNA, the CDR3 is TGTGCCACCAGTCTTGTGAATGAGCAGTTCTTC. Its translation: CATSLVNEQFF.

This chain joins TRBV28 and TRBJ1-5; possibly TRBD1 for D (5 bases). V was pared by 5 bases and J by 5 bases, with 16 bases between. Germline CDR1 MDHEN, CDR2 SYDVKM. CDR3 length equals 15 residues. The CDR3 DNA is TGTGCCAGCAGTGGGGGGGATGCACAGCATCAGCCCCAGCATTTT. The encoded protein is CASSGGDAQHQPQHF.

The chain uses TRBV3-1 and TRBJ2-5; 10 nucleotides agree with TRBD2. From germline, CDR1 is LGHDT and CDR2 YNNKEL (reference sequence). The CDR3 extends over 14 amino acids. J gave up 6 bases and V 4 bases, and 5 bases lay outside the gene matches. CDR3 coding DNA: TGTGCCAGCAGCCCCGGGACTAGCGCGAAGACCCAGTACTTC. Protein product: CASSPGTSAKTQYF.

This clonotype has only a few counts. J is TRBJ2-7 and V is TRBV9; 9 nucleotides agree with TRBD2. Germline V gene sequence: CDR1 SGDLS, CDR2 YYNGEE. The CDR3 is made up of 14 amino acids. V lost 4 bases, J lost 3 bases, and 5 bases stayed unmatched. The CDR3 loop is CASSPWTSDYEQYF. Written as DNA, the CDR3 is TGTGCCAGCAGCCCTTGGACTAGCGACTACGAGCAGTACTTC. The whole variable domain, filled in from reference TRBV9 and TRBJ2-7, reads DSGVTQTPKHLITATGQRVTLRCSPRSGDLSVYWYQQSLDQGLQFLIQYYNGEERAKGNILERFSAQQFPDLHSELNLSSLELGDSALYFCASSPWTSDYEQYFGPGTRLTVT.

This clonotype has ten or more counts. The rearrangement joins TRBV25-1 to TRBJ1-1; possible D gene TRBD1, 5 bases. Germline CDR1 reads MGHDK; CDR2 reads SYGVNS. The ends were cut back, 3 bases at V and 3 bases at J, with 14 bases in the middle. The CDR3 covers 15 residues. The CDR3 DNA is TGTGCCAGCAGTGATTCCGGGGGAGGAGACACTGAAGCTTTCTTT. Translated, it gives CASSDSGGGDTEAFF. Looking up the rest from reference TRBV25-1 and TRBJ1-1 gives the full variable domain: EADIYQTPRYLVIGTGKKITLECSQTMGHDKMYWYQQDPGMELHLIHYSYGVNSTEKGDLSSESTVSRIRTEHFPLTLESARPSHTSQYLCASSDSGGGDTEAFFGQGTRLTVV.

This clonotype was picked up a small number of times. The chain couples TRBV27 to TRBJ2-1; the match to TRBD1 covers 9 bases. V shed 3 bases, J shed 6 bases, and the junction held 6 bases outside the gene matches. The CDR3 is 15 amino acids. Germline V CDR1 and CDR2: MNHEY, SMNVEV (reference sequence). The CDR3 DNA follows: TGTGCCAGCAGTTTTCCGGGACAGGGATCCAATGAGCAGTTCTTC. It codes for CASSFPGQGSNEQFF.

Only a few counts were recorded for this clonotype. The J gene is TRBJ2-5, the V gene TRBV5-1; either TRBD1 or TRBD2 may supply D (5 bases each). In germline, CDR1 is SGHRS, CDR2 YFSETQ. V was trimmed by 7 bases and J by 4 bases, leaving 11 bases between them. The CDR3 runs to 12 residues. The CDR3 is CASRGGGETQYF. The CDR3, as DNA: TGCGCCAGCCGGGGCGGTGGAGAGACCCAGTACTTC.

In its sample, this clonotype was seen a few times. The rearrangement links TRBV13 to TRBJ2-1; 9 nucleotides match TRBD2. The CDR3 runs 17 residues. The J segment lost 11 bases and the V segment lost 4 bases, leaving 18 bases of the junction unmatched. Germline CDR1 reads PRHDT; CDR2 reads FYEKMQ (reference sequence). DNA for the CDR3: TGTGCCAGCAGCTCATTTTCCGGGACTAGCCGAGTTAATAAGCAGTTCTTC. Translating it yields CASSSFSGTSRVNKQFF.

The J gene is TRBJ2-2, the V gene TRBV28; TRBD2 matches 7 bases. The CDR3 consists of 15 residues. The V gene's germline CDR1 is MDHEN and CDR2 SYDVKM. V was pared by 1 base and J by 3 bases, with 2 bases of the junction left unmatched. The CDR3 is CASSLSRGYTGELFF. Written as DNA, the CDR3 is TGTGCCAGCAGTTTATCGCGGGGGTACACCGGGGAGCTGTTTTTT.